What follows is one TCR beta chain and its context. The data are from a study of CD8 T cells in Susac syndrome. The T cells that were sequenced for TCR beta were CD8+ and CD4+ cells from blood. Roughly 0.45 to 1 ug RNA was reverse transcribed with random hexamers. With immunoSEQ multiplex PCR, TCR beta CDR3 was amplified across 54 Vbeta and 13 Jbeta. TCRdb reprocessed the immunoSEQ multiplex PCR reads via MiXCR and lists one record per CDR3 protein. The sample yields 250,000 to 350,000 distinct CDR3 sequences, 85% seen once. Germline-derived CDR1 and CDR2 are LNHDA and SQIVND (reference sequence). This CDR3 is 15 amino acids long. Unmatched junction bases numbered 5, after V lost 3 bases and J lost 6 bases.

This TCR was sampled from a human donor with multiple sclerosis. V usage is TRBV19 and J usage is TRBJ2-2, with 9 bases that match TRBD1. Material for sequencing was CD8+ T cells from PBMCs. CDR3 protein: CASSIWGQGAGELFF. The DNA of the CDR3 is TGTGCCAGTAGTATTTGGGGACAGGGCGCCGGGGAGCTGTTTTTT.